These 4 T cell receptor beta chains share one sample of origin, sequenced in a study of shared clonotypes between healthy human individuals. Method: immunoSEQ multiplex PCR; TCRdb's copy keeps in-frame clones and lacks some. The sample carries about 2 million clones, approximately 94% recorded once. CD45RO-negative cells were positively selected for CCR7, leaving out terminally differentiated effector memory CD45RA+ cells. Sequencing used naive CD8+ T cells sorted from blood. All receptors derive from a young man in good health.

The chain couples TRBV9 to TRBJ2-3, with 11 positions matching TRBD2. V lost 0 bases, J lost 2 bases, and 14 bases stayed unmatched. Looked up from germline, CDR1 is SGDLS and CDR2 is YYNGEE. The CDR3 runs to 20 residues. The CDR3 region is CASSVDLPSTSGALTDTQYF. The CDR3 bases are TGTGCCAGCAGCGTAGACCTCCCGTCGACTAGCGGGGCCCTCACAGATACGCAGTATTTT.

This chain uses TRBV5-1 with TRBJ2-5; the D is unclear. The V gene's germline CDR1 is SGHRS and CDR2 YFSETQ. There are 14 residues in the CDR3. Deletions cut 2 bases from V and 3 bases from J, with 11 bases between. The CDR3 bases are TGCGCCAGCAGCTTACAGCGTAGTAAAGAGACCCAGTACTTC. It codes for CASSLQRSKETQYF.

CDR3 protein: CASSQDSRLNTEAFF. Here the CDR3 DNA reads TGCGCCAGCAGCCAAGATTCCAGGCTGAACACTGAAGCTTTCTTT. The chain uses TRBV4-1 and TRBJ1-1; D remains unclear. CDR1 is MGHRA and CDR2 is YSYEKL in the germline V gene. V was pared by 0 bases and J by 0 bases, with 8 bases between. CDR3 size: 15 residues.

This chain links TRBV6-5 with TRBJ2-3; 8 positions agree with TRBD2. CDR1 and CDR2 (germline): MNHEY, SVGAGI. V lost 6 bases to trimming and J lost 2 bases; unmatched junction nucleotides: 4. The CDR3 is 14 amino acids. CDR3 loop: CASRGLAHTDTQYF. CDR3 in DNA: TGTGCCAGCAGAGGACTAGCCCACACAGATACGCAGTATTTT.